This TCR beta chain appears in the sequencing data of a study of T cells after yellow fever vaccination (dated by TCRdb to between 2018 and 2020). With respect to the entire study: The SMART-Seq v4 Ultra Low Input RNA kit was used to prepare libraries from fractions with low cell numbers. To follow T-cell clones before and after primary and booster YFV17D yellow fever vaccination, bulk TCR alpha and beta repertoires were sequenced over time. Two healthy male donors, one aged 18 to 30 and one aged 30 to 39 years, were included in the cohort. Blood samples were taken at several timepoints before and after primary and secondary immunization, and bulk PBMC replicates and cell subsets were isolated.

TCR cDNA was synthesized by 5'RACE template switching, which introduced a universal primer site and unique molecular identifiers. Priming of cDNA synthesis was performed from both the TCR alpha and TCR beta constant segments. Two PCR steps were used to amplify libraries, with sample barcodes and sequencing adapters being added in the second step. Libraries were sequenced on Illumina HiSeq 2500 (2x100 bp) or NovaSeq (2x150 bp). The study's own analysis went as follows. MIGEC handled demultiplexing of reads and collapsing into UMI consensus sequences, while MiXCR performed V(D)J alignment. Vaccine-responding clonotypes were defined with edgeR using replicate PBMC samples, requiring FDR below 0.01 and a log2 fold change above 5 up to day 15. Each bulk clonotype was labeled CD4 or CD8 based on which sequenced repertoire, CD4 or CD8, contained the clonotype at higher abundance. The public sequencing data were trimmed at Q25 with fastp and processed into clonotypes with MiXCR by TCRdb, which kept only in-frame beta chains. Every CDR3 protein is listed once, alongside the most common genes and DNA of its rows. In this record, the V and J calls reflect TCRdb's handling and not the investigators' own analysis. Present in this sample are approximately 150,000 distinct CDR3 sequences, approximately 6.2% of which were seen just once. The ten largest clones represent 2.9% of the sample.

Per the publication, the treatment or condition label means: live attenuated yellow fever vaccine strain. A standard Ficoll-Paque protocol was used to isolate PBMCs from peripheral blood. CD4 and CD8 T-cell fractions were isolated with Dynabeads CD4 and CD8 positive selection kits. TriZol was used to extract RNA from bulk PBMCs, CD4 and CD8 fractions, and dextramer-positive and dextramer-negative fractions. The research as a whole found: Only a couple of donors were included in the study, so the extent to which the findings can be generalized is limited. Computational filtering was required because FACS-sorted repertoires could contain abundant contaminating clonotypes from the bulk population. A small share of clonotypes occurred in both CD4 and CD8 compartments, likely arising from convergent recombination. The secondary T-cell response was weaker than the primary response but faster, peaking on day 5 instead of day 15. After the booster, most clones that had expanded after primary vaccination were detected again (roughly 95% of CD4 and around 88% of CD8), suggesting broad maintenance of memory.

The CDR3 runs 15 amino acids, cysteine and phenylalanine included. Only the CDR3 DNA is retained, 45 bases long and in frame from the first base. The germline V gene provides CDR1 SGHTA and CDR2 FQGNSA. At the junction V is shortened by 5 bases and J by 6 bases, with 18 bases in between. Comment on this clonotype: The specificity of this receptor is unknown. Per-base qualities were not stored, and no clone one base away is much larger.

The rearranged segments are TRBV7-2 and TRBJ2-3; a tentative D match to TRBD2 spans 6 bases. Sequencing was performed on CD4+ T cells sorted from PBMCs, taken on the day of the first yellow fever vaccination. The receptor's source is a man aged 18 to 35 who received the YFV17D yellow fever vaccine. The DNA sequence reads TGTGCCAGCAGCATCCGGGGGTCCTCGAGGGATACGCAGTATTTT. It translates as CASSIRGSSRDTQYF.